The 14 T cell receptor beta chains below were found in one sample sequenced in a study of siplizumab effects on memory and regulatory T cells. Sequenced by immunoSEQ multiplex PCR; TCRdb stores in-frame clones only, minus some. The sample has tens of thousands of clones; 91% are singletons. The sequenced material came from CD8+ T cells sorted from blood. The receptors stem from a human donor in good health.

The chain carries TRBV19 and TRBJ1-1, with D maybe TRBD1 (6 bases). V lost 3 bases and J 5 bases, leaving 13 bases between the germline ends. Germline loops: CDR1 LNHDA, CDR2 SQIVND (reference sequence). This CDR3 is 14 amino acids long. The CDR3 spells CASSIYGGKTEAFF. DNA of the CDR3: TGTGCCAGTAGTATTTACGGGGGCAAGACTGAAGCTTTCTTT.

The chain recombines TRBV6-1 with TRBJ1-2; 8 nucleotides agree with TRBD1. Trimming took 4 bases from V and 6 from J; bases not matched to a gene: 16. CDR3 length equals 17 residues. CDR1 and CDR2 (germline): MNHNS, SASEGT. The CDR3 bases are TGTGCCAGCAGTGTCCAGCCCACTCCGACAGGGGCAGATGGCTACACCTTC. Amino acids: CASSVQPTPTGADGYTF.

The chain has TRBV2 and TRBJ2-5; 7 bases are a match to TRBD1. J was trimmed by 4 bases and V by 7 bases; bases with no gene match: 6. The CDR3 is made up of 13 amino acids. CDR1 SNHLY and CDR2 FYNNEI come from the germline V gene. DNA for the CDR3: TGTGCCAGCACTGATACAGGGGTAGAGACCCAGTACTTC. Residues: CASTDTGVETQYF.

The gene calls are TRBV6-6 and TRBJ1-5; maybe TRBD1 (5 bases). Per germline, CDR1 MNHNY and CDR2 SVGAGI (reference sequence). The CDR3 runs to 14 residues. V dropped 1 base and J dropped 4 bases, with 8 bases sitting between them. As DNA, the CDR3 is TGTGCCAGCAGTTACTTTGGGGGAAATCAGCCCCAGCATTTT. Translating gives CASSYFGGNQPQHF.

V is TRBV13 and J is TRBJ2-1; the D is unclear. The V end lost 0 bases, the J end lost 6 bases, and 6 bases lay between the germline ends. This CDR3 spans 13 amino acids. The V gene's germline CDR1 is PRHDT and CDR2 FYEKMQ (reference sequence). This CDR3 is CASSLGGSNEQFF. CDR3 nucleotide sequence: TGTGCCAGCAGCTTAGGAGGGTCCAATGAGCAGTTCTTC.

The CDR3 DNA sequence: TGTGCCAGCAGCTTAGTGGGGGGAAGGGCAGATACGCAGTATTTT. Residues: CASSLVGGRADTQYF. V is TRBV7-8 and J is TRBJ2-3; possible D gene TRBD2, 6 bases. The V end lost 1 base, the J end lost 4 bases, and 12 bases lay between the germline ends. CDR3 length: 15 amino acids. The germline V gene encodes CDR1 SGHVS and CDR2 FQNEAQ.

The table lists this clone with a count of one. The CDR3 protein is CASREDTSSGNTIYF. In nucleotides, the CDR3 is TGTGCCAGCAGGGAGGACACCAGCTCTGGAAACACCATATATTTT. The chain joins TRBV2 to TRBJ1-3; D is possibly TRBD1 (5 bases). The germline CDR1 and CDR2 sequences are SNHLY and FYNNEI. The CDR3 covers 15 residues. Trimming took 6 bases from V and 0 from J, leaving 12 bases between them.

The DNA for the CDR3 is TGTGCCAGCAGCTCGCGACAGGGGGCGAGTCCGGCCGGTCCCAATGAGCAGTTCTTC. It yields the protein CASSSRQGASPAGPNEQFF. The chain links TRBV11-2 to TRBJ2-1; 10 nucleotides line up with TRBD1. CDR1 SGHAT and CDR2 FQNNGV come from the germline V gene. This CDR3 has 19 amino acids. Germline trimming cut 4 bases from V and 6 bases from J; bases unmatched to any gene: 18.

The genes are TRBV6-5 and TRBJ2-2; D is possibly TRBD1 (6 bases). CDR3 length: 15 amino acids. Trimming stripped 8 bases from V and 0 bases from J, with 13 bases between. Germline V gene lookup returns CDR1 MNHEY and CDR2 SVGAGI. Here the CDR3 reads CASGPGTSNTGELFF. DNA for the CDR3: TGTGCCAGCGGCCCCGGGACATCGAACACCGGGGAGCTGTTTTTT.

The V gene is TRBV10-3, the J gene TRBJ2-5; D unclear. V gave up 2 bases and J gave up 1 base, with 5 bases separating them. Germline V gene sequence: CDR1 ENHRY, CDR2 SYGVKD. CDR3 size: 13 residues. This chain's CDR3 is CAISETAQETQYF. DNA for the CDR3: TGTGCCATCAGTGAGACAGCCCAAGAGACCCAGTACTTC.

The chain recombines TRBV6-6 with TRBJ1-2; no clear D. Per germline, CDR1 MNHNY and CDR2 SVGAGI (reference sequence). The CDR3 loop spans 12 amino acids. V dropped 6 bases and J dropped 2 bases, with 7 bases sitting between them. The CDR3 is CASRESNYGYTF. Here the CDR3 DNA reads TGTGCCAGCAGGGAGAGCAACTATGGCTACACCTTC.

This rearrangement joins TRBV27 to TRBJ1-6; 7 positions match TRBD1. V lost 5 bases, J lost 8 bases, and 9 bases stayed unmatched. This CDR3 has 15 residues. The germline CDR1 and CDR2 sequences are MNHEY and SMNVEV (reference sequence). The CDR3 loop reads CASSLSDRDHSPLHF. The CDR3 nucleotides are TGTGCCAGCAGTCTCTCCGACAGGGATCATTCACCCCTCCACTTT.

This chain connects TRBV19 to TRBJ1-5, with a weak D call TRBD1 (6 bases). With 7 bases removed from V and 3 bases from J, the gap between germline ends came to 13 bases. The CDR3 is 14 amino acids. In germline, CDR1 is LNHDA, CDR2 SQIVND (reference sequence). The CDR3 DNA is TGTGCCAGTACTGGGGGGGCAGACAATCAGCCCCAGCATTTT. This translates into CASTGGADNQPQHF.

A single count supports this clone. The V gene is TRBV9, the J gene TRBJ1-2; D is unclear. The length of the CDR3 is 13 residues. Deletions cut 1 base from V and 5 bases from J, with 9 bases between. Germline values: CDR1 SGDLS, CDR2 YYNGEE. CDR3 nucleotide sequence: TGTGCCAGCAGCGTATCGCAGATGTATGGCTACACCTTC. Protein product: CASSVSQMYGYTF.